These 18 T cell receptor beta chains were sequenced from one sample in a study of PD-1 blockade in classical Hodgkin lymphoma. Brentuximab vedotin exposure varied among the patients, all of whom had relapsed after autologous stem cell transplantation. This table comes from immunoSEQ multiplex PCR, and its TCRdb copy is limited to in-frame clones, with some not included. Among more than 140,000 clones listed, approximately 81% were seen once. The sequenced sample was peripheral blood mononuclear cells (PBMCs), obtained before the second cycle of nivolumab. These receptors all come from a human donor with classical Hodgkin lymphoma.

The CDR3 loop is CASSRRRLRTGSPGELFF. CDR3 nucleotide sequence: TGTGCCAGCAGCCGCCGGCGCCTCCGGACAGGGAGTCCCGGGGAGCTGTTTTTT. The rearrangement links TRBV16 to TRBJ2-2; 8 bases map to TRBD1. V lost 4 bases to trimming and J lost 6 bases; unmatched junction nucleotides: 16. This CDR3 is 18 amino acids long. Germline V CDR1 and CDR2: KGHSY, FQNENV.

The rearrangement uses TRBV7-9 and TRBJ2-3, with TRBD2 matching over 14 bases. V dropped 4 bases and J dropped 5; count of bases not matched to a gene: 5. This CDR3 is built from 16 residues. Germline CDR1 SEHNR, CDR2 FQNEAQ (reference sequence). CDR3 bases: TGTGCCAGCAGCTGGACTAGCGGGGGGCCGGGAGATACGCAGTATTTT. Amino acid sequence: CASSWTSGGPGDTQYF.

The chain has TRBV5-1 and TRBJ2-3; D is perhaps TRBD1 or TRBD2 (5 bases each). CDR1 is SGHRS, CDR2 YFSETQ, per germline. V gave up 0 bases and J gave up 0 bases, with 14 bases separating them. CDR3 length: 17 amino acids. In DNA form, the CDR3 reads TGCGCCAGCAGCTTGGCCGGGGCTTGGCCTAGCACAGATACGCAGTATTTT. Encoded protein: CASSLAGAWPSTDTQYF.

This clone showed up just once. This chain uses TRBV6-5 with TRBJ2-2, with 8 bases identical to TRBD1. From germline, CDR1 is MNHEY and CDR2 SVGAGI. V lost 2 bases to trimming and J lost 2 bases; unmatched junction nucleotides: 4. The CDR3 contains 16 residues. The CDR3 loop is CASSYLGTGNTGELFF. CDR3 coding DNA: TGTGCCAGCAGTTACCTAGGGACAGGTAACACCGGGGAGCTGTTTTTT.

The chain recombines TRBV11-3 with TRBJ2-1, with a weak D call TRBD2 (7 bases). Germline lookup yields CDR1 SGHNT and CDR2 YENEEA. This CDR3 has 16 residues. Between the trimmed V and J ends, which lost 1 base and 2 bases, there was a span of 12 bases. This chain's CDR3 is CASSLAGGFPYNEQFF. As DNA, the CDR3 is TGTGCCAGCAGCTTAGCGGGGGGCTTCCCCTACAATGAGCAGTTCTTC.

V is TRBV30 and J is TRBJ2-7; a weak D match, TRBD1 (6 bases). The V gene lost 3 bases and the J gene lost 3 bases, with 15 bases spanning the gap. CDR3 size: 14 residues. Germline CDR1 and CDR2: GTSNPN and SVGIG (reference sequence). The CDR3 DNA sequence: TGTGCCTGGAGGCCCGGGACACCCGGCTACGAGCAGTACTTC. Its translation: CAWRPGTPGYEQYF.

In DNA form, the CDR3 reads TGTGCCAGCAGCTTATATTTGTCTAGCGGGAGGGCCGTGGAGACCCAGTACTTC. This translates into CASSLYLSSGRAVETQYF. The rearrangement uses TRBV7-9 and TRBJ2-5; 12 bases map to TRBD2. The CDR3 totals 18 residues. Trimming removed 2 bases from V and 5 bases from J; junction bases left unmatched: 12. Germline values: CDR1 SEHNR, CDR2 FQNEAQ (reference sequence).

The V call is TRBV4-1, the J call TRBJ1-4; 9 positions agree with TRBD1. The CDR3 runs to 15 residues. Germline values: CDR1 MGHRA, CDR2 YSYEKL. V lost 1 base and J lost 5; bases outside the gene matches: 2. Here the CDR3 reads CASSQGDRGNEKLFF. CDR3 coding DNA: TGCGCCAGCAGCCAAGGCGACAGGGGGAATGAAAAACTGTTTTTT.

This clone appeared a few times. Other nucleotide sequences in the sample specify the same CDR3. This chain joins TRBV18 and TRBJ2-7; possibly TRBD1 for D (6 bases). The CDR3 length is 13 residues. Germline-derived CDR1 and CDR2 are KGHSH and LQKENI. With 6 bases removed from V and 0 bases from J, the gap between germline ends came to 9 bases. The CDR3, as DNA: TGTGCCAGCTCCCCGACAGGCTCCTACGAGCAGTACTTC. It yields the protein CASSPTGSYEQYF.

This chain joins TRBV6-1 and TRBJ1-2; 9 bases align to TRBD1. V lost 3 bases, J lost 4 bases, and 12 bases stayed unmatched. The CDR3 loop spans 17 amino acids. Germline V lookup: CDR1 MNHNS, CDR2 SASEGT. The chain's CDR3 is CASSDIVEGTGLYGYTF. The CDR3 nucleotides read TGTGCCAGCAGTGATATCGTCGAGGGGACAGGGCTCTATGGCTACACCTTC.

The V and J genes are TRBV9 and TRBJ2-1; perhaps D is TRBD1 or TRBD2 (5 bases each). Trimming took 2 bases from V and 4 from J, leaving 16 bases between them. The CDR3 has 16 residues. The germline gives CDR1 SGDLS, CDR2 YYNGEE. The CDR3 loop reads CASSVSAGTEYNEQFF. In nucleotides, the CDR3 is TGTGCCAGCAGCGTCAGCGCCGGGACGGAGTACAATGAGCAGTTCTTC. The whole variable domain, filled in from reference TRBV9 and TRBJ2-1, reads DSGVTQTPKHLITATGQRVTLRCSPRSGDLSVYWYQQSLDQGLQFLIQYYNGEERAKGNILERFSAQQFPDLHSELNLSSLELGDSALYFCASSVSAGTEYNEQFFGPGTRLTVL.

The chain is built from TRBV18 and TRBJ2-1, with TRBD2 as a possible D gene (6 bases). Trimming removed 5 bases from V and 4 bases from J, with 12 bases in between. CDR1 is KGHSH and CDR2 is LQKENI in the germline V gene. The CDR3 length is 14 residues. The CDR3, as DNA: TGTGCCAGCTCAAACCTCGGGGGTTACAATGAGCAGTTCTTC. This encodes CASSNLGGYNEQFF.

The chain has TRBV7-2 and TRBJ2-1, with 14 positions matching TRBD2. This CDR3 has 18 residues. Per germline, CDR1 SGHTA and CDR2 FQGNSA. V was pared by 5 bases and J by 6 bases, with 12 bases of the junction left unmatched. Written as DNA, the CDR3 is TGTGCCAGCAGCAAGGGACTAGCGGGAGAGGGGTATCGCAATGAGCAGTTCTTC. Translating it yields CASSKGLAGEGYRNEQFF.

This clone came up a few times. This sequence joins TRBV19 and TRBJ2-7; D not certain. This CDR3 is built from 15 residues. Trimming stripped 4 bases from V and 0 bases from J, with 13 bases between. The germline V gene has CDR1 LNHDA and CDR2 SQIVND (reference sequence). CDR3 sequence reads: CASSNDLRSSYEQYF. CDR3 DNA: TGTGCCAGTAGTAACGACCTTAGGAGCTCCTACGAGCAGTACTTC.

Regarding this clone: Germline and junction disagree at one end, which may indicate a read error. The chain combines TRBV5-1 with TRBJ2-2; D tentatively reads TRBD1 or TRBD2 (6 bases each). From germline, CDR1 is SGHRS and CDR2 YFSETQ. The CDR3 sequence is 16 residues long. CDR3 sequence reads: CASSVEQGGNAGELFF. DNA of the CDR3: TGCGCCAGCAGCGTCGAACAGGGCGGGAACGCCGGGGAGCTGTTTTTT.

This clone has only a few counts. The CDR3 protein is CASSSLSARQETQYF. For the CDR3, the DNA is TGTGCCAGCAGTTCACTCTCGGCCCGGCAAGAGACCCAGTACTTC. This sequence joins TRBV28 and TRBJ2-5; D gene unclear. V gave up 4 bases and J gave up 2 bases, with 14 bases separating them. Germline values: CDR1 MDHEN, CDR2 SYDVKM. The length of the CDR3 is 15 residues. Full variable domain (outside the CDR3, taken from reference TRBV28 and TRBJ2-5): DVKVTQSSRYLVKRTGEKVFLECVQDMDHENMFWYRQDPGLGLRLIYFSYDVKMKEKGDIPEGYSVSREKKERFSLILESASTNQTSMYLCASSSLSARQETQYFGPGTRLLVL.

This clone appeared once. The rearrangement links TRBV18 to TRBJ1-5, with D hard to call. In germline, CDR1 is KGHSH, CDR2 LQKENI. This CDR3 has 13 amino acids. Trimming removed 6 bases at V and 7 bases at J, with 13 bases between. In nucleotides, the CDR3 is TGTGCCAGCTCCCCCGATGCCGGGCAGCCCCAGCATTTT. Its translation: CASSPDAGQPQHF.

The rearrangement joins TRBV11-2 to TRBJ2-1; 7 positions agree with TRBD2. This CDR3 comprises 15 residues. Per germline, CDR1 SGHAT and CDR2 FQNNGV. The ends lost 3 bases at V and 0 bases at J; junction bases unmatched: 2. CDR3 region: CASSFGGSSYNEQFF. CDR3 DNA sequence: TGTGCCAGCAGCTTTGGCGGGAGCTCCTACAATGAGCAGTTCTTC.